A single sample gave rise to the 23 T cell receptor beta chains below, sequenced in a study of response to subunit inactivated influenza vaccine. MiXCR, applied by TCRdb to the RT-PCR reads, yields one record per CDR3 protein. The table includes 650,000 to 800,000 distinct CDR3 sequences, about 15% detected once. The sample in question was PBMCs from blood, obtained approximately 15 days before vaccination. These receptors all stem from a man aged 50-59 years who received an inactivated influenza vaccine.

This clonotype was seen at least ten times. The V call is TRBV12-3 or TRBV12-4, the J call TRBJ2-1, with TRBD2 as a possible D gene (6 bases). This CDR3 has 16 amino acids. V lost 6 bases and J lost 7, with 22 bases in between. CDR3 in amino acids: CASRQARLGSSNEQFF. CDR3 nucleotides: TGTGCCAGCAGGCAAGCCCGACTAGGAAGTAGTAATGAGCAGTTCTTC.

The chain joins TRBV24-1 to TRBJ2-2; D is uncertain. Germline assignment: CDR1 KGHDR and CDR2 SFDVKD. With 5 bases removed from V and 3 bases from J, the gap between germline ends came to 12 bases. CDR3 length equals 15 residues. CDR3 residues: CATSAAVRYTGELFF. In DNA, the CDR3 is TGTGCCACCAGTGCCGCTGTTCGTTACACCGGGGAGCTGTTTTTT.

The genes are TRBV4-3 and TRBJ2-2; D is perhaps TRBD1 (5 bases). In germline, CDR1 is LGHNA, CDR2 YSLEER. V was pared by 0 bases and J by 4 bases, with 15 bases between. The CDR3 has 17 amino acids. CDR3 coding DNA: TGCGCCAGCAGCCAAGATCTTGTCAGGGAAGGCACCGGGGAGCTGTTTTTT. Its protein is CASSQDLVREGTGELFF.

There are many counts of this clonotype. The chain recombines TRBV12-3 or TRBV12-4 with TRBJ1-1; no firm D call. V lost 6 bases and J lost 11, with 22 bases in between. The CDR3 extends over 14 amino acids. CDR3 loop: CASSLEGRRVEAFF. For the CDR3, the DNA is TGTGCCAGCAGCCTGGAGGGCAGGCGCGTGGAGGCTTTCTTT.

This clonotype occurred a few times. The CDR3 DNA follows: TGTGCCAGCAGCCAGGAGGGACTAGCGGGGGGCGACCGAGATACGCAGTATTTT. Amino acid sequence: CASSQEGLAGGDRDTQYF. The chain combines TRBV14 with TRBJ2-3, with 15 bases aligning to TRBD2. CDR1 and CDR2 from the germline V gene are SGHDN and FVKESK. The CDR3 runs 18 residues. J lost 5 bases, V lost 3 bases, and 9 bases had no gene match.

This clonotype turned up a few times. CDR3 protein: CASSLEAGGGNSPLHF. CDR3 nucleotide sequence: TGTGCCAGCAGCTTAGAAGCGGGGGGAGGAAATTCACCCCTCCACTTT. The chain links TRBV11-2 to TRBJ1-6, with a possible D match to TRBD1 (5 bases). In germline, CDR1 is SGHAT, CDR2 FQNNGV. Trimming stripped 0 bases from V and 7 bases from J, with 13 bases between. This CDR3 has 16 amino acids.

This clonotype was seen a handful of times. The CDR3 bases are TGTGCCAGTAGTATGGGCGGGGTGAACACAGATACGCAGTATTTT. Encoded protein: CASSMGGVNTDTQYF. This chain connects TRBV19 to TRBJ2-3; TRBD2 might be the D (6 bases). CDR3 length: 15 amino acids. CDR1 and CDR2 (germline): LNHDA, SQIVND (reference sequence). V lost 3 bases, J lost 2 bases, and 12 bases lay in between.

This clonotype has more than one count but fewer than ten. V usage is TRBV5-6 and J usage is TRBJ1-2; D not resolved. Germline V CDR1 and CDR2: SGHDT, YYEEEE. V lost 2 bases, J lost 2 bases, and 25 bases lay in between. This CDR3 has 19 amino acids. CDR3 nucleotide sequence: TGTGCCAGCAGCTTTCGGATCCGCCTAGTGGGGAAGACGAACTATGGCTACACCTTC. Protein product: CASSFRIRLVGKTNYGYTF.

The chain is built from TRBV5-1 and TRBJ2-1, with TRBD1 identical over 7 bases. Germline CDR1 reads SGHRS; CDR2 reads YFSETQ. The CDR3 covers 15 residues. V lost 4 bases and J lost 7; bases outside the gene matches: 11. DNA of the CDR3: TGCGCCAGCAGCCCTATTAGAGGGGGCGAGAATGAGCAGTTCTTC. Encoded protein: CASSPIRGGENEQFF.

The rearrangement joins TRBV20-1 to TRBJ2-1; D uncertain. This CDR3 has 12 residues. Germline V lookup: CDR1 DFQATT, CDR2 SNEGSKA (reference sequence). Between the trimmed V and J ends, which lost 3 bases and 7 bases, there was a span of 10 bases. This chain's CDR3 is CSARWSTNEQFF. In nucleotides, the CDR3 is TGCAGTGCTAGGTGGTCAACGAATGAGCAGTTCTTC.

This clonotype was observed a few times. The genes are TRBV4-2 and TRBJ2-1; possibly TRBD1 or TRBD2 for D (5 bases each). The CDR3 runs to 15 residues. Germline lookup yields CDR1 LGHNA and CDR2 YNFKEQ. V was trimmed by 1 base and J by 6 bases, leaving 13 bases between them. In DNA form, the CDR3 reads TGTGCCAGCAGCCAAGTGGACTCGAGGGGCAATGAGCAGTTCTTC. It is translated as CASSQVDSRGNEQFF.

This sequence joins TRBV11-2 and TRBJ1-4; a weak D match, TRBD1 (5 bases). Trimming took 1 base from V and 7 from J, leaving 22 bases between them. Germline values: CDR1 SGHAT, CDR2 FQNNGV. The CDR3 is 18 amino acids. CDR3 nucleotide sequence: TGTGCCAGCAGCTTAGGAGCAGGGAGGGGTCAGGGTGCTGAAAAACTGTTTTTT. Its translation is CASSLGAGRGQGAEKLFF.

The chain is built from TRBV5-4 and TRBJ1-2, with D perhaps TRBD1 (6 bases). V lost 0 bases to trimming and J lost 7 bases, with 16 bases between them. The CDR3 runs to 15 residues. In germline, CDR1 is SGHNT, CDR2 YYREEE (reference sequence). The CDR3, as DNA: TGTGCCAGCAGCTTGGCCGGGCTTATAGGGGGTGGCTACACCTTC. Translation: CASSLAGLIGGGYTF.

This chain's CDR3 is CASRRSGSVTDTQYF. For the CDR3, the DNA is TGCGCCAGCAGACGCTCAGGGTCGGTCACAGATACGCAGTATTTT. The J gene is TRBJ2-3, the V gene TRBV5-1, with D possibly being TRBD1 (5 bases). The CDR3 spans 15 residues. Trimming took off 5 bases at V and 2 bases at J, with 15 bases between the two ends. Germline assignment: CDR1 SGHRS and CDR2 YFSETQ.

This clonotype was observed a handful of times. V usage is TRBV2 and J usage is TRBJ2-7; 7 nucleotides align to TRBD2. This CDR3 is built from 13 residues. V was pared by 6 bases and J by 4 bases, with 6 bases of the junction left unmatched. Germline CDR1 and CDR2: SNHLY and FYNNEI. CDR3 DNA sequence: TGTGCCAGCAGCCGGGCGGGGGTTTACGAGCAGTACTTC. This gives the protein CASSRAGVYEQYF.

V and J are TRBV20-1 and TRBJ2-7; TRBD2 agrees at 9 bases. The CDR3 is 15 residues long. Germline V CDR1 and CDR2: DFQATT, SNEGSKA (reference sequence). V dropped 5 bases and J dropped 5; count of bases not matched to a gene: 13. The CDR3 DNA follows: TGCAGTGCTTCAAATCGGGCGGGAGGGGACCACGAGCAGTACTTC. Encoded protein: CSASNRAGGDHEQYF.

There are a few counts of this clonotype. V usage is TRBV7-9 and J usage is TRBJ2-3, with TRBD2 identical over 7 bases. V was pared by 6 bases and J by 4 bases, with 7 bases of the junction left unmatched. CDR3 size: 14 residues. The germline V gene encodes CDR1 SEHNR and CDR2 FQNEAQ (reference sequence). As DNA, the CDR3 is TGTGCCAGCAGTACCAGGGACTATCCAGATACGCAGTATTTT. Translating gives CASSTRDYPDTQYF.

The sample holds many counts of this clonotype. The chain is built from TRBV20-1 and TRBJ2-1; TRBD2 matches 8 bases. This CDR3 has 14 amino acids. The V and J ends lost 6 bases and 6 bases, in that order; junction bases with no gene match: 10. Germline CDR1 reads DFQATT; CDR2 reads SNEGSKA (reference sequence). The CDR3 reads CSALSGTLSNEQFF. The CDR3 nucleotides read TGCAGTGCCCTTAGCGGGACCCTATCCAATGAGCAGTTCTTC.

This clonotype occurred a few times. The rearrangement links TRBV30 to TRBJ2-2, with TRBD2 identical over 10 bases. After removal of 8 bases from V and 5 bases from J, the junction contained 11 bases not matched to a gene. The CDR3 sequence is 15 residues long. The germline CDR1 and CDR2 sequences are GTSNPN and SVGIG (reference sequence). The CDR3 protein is CAASPSGRWTGELFF. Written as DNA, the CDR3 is TGTGCCGCGAGTCCTAGCGGGAGATGGACCGGGGAGCTGTTTTTT. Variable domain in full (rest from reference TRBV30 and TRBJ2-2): SQTIHQWPATLVQPVGSPLSLECTVEGTSNPNLYWYRQAAGRGLQLLFYSVGIGQISSEVPQNLSASRPQDRQFILSSKKLLLSDSGFYLCAASPSGRWTGELFFGEGSRLTVL.

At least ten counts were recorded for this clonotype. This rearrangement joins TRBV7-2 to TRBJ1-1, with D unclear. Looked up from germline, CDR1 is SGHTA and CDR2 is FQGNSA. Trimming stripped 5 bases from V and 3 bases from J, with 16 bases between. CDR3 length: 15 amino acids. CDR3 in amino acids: CASSPNLQGYTEAFF. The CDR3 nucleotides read TGTGCCAGCAGCCCGAACCTACAAGGGTACACTGAAGCTTTCTTT.

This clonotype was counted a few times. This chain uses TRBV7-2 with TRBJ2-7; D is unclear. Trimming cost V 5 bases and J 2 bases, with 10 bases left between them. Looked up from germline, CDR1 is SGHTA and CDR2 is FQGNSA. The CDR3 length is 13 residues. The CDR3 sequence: CASSQASPYEQYF. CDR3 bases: TGTGCCAGCAGCCAGGCCTCCCCCTACGAGCAGTACTTC.

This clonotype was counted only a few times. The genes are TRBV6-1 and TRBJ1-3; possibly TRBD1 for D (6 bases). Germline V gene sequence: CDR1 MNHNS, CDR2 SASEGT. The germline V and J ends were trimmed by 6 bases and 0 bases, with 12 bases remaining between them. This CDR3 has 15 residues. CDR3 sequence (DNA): TGTGCCAGCAGGAGGACAGTAAACTCTGGAAACACCATATATTTT. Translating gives CASRRTVNSGNTIYF.

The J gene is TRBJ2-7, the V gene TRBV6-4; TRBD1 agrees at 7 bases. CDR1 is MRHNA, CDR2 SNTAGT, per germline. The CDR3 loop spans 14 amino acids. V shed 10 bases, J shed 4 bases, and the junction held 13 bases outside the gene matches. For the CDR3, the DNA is TGTGCCACGCCGAAGGGACAGACAACTTACGAGCAGTACTTC. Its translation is CATPKGQTTYEQYF.